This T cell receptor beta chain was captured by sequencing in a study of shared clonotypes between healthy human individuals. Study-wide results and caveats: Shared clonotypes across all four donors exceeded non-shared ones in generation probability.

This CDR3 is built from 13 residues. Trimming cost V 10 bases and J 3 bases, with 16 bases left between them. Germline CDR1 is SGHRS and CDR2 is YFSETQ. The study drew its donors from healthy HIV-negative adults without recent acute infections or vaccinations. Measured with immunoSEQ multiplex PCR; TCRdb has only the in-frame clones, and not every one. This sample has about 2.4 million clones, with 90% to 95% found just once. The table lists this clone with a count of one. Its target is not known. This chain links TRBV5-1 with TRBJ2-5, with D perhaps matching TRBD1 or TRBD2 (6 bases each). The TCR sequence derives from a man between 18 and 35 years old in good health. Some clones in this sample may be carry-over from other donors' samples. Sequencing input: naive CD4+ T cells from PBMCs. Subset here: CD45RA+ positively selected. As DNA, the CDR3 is TGCGCCTCTCAGAGGGGGGAGAAAGAGACCCAGTACTTC. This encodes CASQRGEKETQYF.